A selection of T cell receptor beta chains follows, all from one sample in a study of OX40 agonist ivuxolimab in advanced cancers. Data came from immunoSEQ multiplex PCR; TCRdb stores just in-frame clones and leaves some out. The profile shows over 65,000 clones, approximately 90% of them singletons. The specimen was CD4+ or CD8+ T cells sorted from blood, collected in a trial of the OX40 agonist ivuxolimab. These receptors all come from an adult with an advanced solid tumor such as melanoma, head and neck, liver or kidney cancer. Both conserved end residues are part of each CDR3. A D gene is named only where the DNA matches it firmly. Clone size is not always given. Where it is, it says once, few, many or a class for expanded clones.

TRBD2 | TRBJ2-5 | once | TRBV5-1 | TGCGCCAGCAGCGGCGGGAGCGTCAGAGAGACCCAGTACTTC | CASSGGSVRETQYF
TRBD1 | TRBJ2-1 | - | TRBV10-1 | TGCGCCAGCAGTGAGGTGAGGGGGCCGTACAATGAGCAGTTCTTC | CASSEVRGPYNEQFF
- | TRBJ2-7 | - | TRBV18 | TGTGCCAGCTCACCAGAGGATCAGCCTTCCTACGAGCAGTACTTC | CASSPEDQPSYEQYF
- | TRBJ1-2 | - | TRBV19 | TGTGCCAGTCGGGAACGATATGGCTACACCTTC | CASRERYGYTF
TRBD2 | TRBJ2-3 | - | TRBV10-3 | TGTGCCATCAGTGAGTCCTTCCAAGCGGGAGGGCATAAAGATACGCAGTATTTT | CAISESFQAGGHKDTQYF
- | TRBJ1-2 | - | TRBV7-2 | TGTGCCAGCAGCTTAGCGCCCAGAGATGGCTACACCTTC | CASSLAPRDGYTF
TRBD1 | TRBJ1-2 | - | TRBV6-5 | TGTGCCAGCAGATCCTCGACAGGGAACTATGGCTACACCTTC | CASRSSTGNYGYTF
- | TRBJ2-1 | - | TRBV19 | TGTGCCAGTAGTACCCGGGACGGCCAGCAGTTCTTC | CASSTRDGQQFF
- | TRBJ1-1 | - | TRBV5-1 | TGCGCCAGCAGCTCAAACACTGAAGCTTTCTTT | CASSSNTEAFF
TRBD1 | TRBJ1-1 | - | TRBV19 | TGTGCCAGTAGTAGCCTTGCCGGGACAGCGAACACTGAAGCTTTCTTT | CASSSLAGTANTEAFF
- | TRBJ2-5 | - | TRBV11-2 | TGTGCCAGCAGCTCTCAGGGGGAGACCCAGTACTTC | CASSSQGETQYF
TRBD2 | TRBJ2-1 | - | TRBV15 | TGTGCCACCAGCAGAGATGCGGGAGCCTACAATGAGCAGTTCTTC | CATSRDAGAYNEQFF
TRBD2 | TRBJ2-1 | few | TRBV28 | TGTGCCAGCAGTGGACAGTACCGGACTAGCGTCTCCTACAATGAGCAGTTCTTC | CASSGQYRTSVSYNEQFF
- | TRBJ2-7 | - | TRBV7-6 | TGTGCCAGCAGCTTAGCAAGGAGAGGGGACGAGCAGTACTTC | CASSLARRGDEQYF
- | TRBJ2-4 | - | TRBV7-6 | TGTGCCAGCAGCTCAGGACATGCTGGAGCCAAAAACATTCAGTACTTC | CASSSGHAGAKNIQYF
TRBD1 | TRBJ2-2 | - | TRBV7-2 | TGTGCCAGCAGCCGGCACCGGGACAGGGGGCGCGAGAACACCGGGGAGCTGTTTTTT | CASSRHRDRGRENTGELFF
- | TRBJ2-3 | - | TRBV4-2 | TGTGCCAGCAGCCAAGTTTTGGGGCGCGGCGACAACACAGATACGCAGTATTTT | CASSQVLGRGDNTDTQYF
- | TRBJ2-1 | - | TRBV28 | TGTGCCAGCAGTTCCCTCGACAGGATCGTGTACAATGAGCAGTTCTTC | CASSSLDRIVYNEQFF
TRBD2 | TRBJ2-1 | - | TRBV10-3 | TGTGCCATCAGTGGTGGACTAGCGGGAGGTCCCGAGAGGGACAATGAGCAGTTCTTC | CAISGGLAGGPERDNEQFF
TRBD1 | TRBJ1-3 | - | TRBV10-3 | TGTGCCATCGGGCCGGGACAGGGGGTTTCCTCTGGAAACACCATATATTTT | CAIGPGQGVSSGNTIYF
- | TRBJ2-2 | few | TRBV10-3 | TGTGCCATCAGGACCCCAGGGCCCGGGGAGCTGTTTTTT | CAIRTPGPGELFF
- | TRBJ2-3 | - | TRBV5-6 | TGTGCCAGCAGCTTCTCAAGAGATACGCAGTATTTT | CASSFSRDTQYF
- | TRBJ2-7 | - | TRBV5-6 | TGTGCCAGCAGCTTACTCAGGACCACCGGCTCCTACGAGCAGTACTTC | CASSLLRTTGSYEQYF
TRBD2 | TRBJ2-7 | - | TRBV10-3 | TGTGCCATCAGGACCACTCCGGGACTAGCGGATAAAAGCTCCTACGAGCAGTACTTC | CAIRTTPGLADKSSYEQYF
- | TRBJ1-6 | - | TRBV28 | TGTGCCAGCAGTTTATACGGGGGGAATTCACCCCTCCACTTT | CASSLYGGNSPLHF
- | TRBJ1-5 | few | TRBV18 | TGTGCCAGCTCACCCAGCAATCAGCCCCAGCATTTT | CASSPSNQPQHF
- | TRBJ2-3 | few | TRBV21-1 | TGTGCCAGCAGCAAAGCCCCGACTAGCGGGACAGATACGCAGTATTTT | CASSKAPTSGTDTQYF
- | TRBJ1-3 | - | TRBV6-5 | TGTGCCAGCAGCCTGGACGGGTCTGGAAACACCATATATTTT | CASSLDGSGNTIYF